The 32 T cell receptor beta chains in this list originate from one sample, sequenced in a study of somatic mutations in cytotoxic T cells in rheumatoid arthritis. The method was immunoSEQ multiplex PCR; TCRdb's version includes in-frame clones alone and lacks a portion of them. The table has roughly 13,000 clones, 78% seen once; the top ten hold less than 9%. Material for sequencing was CD8+ T cells sorted from blood. The source of these receptors is an adult with rheumatoid arthritis.

The chain combines TRBV19 with TRBJ2-1; no firm D call. CDR3 size: 15 residues. The V gene lost 6 bases and the J gene lost 2 bases, with 14 bases spanning the gap. The germline V gene has CDR1 LNHDA and CDR2 SQIVND (reference sequence). The chain's CDR3 is CASSEFLGPYNEQFF. The CDR3 DNA follows: TGTGCCAGTAGCGAGTTTCTGGGTCCCTACAATGAGCAGTTCTTC.

This clone was recorded a few times. The chain links TRBV18 to TRBJ1-2; D gene uncertain. The CDR3 contains 18 residues. V was shortened by 2 bases and J by 0 bases, with 19 bases between the two germline ends. In germline, CDR1 is KGHSH, CDR2 LQKENI. Here the CDR3 reads CASSPIRQDHIANYGYTF. As DNA, the CDR3 is TGTGCCAGCTCACCAATTCGGCAGGACCATATAGCTAACTATGGCTACACCTTC. Full variable domain (remainder filled in from reference TRBV18 and TRBJ1-2): NAGVMQNPRHLVRRRGQEARLRCSPMKGHSHVYWYRQLPEEGLKFMVYLQKENIIDESGMPKERFSAEFPKEGPSILRIQQVVRGDSAAYFCASSPIRQDHIANYGYTFGSGTRLTVV.

In its sample, this clone was seen a few times. The chain is built from TRBV25-1 and TRBJ1-2, with D possibly being TRBD1 (5 bases). The CDR3 totals 12 residues. Deletions cut 8 bases from V and 7 bases from J, with 14 bases between. Germline-derived CDR1 and CDR2 are MGHDK and SYGVNS. CDR3 sequence: CASYAGKPGYTF. Written as DNA, the CDR3 is TGTGCCAGCTACGCAGGGAAGCCTGGCTACACCTTC.

The V gene is TRBV6-5, the J gene TRBJ2-7, with D unclear. Germline loops: CDR1 MNHEY, CDR2 SVGAGI. CDR3 length: 13 residues. Trimming shortened V by 0 bases and J by 4 bases, and 7 bases separated the two germline ends. The DNA of the CDR3 is TGTGCCAGCAGTTACTCGCCTTCATACGAGCAGTACTTC. Protein sequence: CASSYSPSYEQYF.

The chain carries TRBV19 and TRBJ2-1; D may correspond to TRBD1 or TRBD2 (6 bases each). This CDR3 region has 15 residues. Trimming took 4 bases from V and 0 from J, leaving 10 bases between them. The V gene's germline CDR1 is LNHDA and CDR2 SQIVND (reference sequence). The CDR3, as DNA: TGTGCCAGTAGTAGGGGGGCGAACTCCTACAATGAGCAGTTCTTC. Its protein product is CASSRGANSYNEQFF.

This chain connects TRBV16 to TRBJ2-2, with D hard to call. Germline V gene lookup returns CDR1 KGHSY and CDR2 FQNENV. V lost 3 bases, J lost 0 bases, and 5 bases lay in between. There are 14 residues in the CDR3. CDR3 loop: CASSQITNTGELFF. The DNA for the CDR3 is TGTGCCAGCAGCCAGATCACGAACACCGGGGAGCTGTTTTTT.

The CDR3 region is CAWDPIRGNGYTF. The CDR3 bases are TGTGCCTGGGACCCCATTCGGGGGAATGGCTACACCTTC. The rearrangement uses TRBV30 and TRBJ1-2, with a possible D match to TRBD1 (5 bases). The CDR3 is 13 residues long. Germline CDR1 and CDR2: GTSNPN and SVGIG (reference sequence). V was clipped by 5 bases and J by 6 bases, with 16 bases between them.

The chain links TRBV28 to TRBJ1-2, with 8 positions matching TRBD1. V was clipped by 5 bases and J by 4 bases; unmatched bases: 9. Germline CDR1 MDHEN, CDR2 SYDVKM. The CDR3 is made up of 15 amino acids. CDR3 DNA sequence: TGTGCCAGCAGTGTACACGCCGGGACAGGCTATGGCTACACCTTC. The encoded protein is CASSVHAGTGYGYTF.

The rearrangement joins TRBV6-5 to TRBJ1-2; D is undetermined. V shed 0 bases and J shed 5 bases, with 16 bases lying between them. Per germline, CDR1 MNHEY and CDR2 SVGAGI. CDR3 length: 16 residues. CDR3 region: CASSYSMTDETYGYTF. DNA of the CDR3: TGTGCCAGCAGTTACTCGATGACTGACGAGACGTATGGCTACACCTTC.

J is TRBJ1-5 and V is TRBV2; D unresolved. Germline loops: CDR1 SNHLY, CDR2 FYNNEI. V was clipped by 3 bases and J by 4 bases, with 7 bases between them. The CDR3 has 13 residues. The CDR3 protein is CASSDLPNQPQHF. The CDR3 DNA sequence: TGTGCCAGCAGTGACCTCCCAAATCAGCCCCAGCATTTT.

This clone was observed a single time. V gene TRBV9 combines with J gene TRBJ2-1; 12 bases map to TRBD2. Germline-derived CDR1 and CDR2 are SGDLS and YYNGEE. The CDR3 length is 15 residues. V lost 2 bases, J lost 8 bases, and 5 bases stayed unmatched. The CDR3 sequence: CASSVRTSGIDEQFF. CDR3 bases: TGTGCCAGCAGCGTCCGGACTAGCGGGATAGATGAGCAGTTCTTC.

The CDR3 here is CATSTISLAGVYYEQYF. In nucleotides, the CDR3 is TGTGCCACCAGCACTATATCCCTAGCGGGAGTGTACTACGAGCAGTACTTC. The V gene is TRBV15, the J gene TRBJ2-7; TRBD2 matches at 10 bases. J gave up 3 bases and V 4 bases, and 12 bases lay outside the gene matches. This CDR3 is 17 amino acids long. From germline, CDR1 is LNHNV and CDR2 YYDKDF (reference sequence).

The table lists this clone with a few counts. The V call is TRBV7-7, the J call TRBJ2-2, with 9 positions matching TRBD1. V shed 5 bases, J shed 5 bases, and the junction held 3 bases outside the gene matches. Germline values: CDR1 SSHAT, CDR2 FNYEAQ (reference sequence). The CDR3 has 14 amino acids. The CDR3: CASSEGTGTGELFF. CDR3 DNA: TGTGCCAGCAGCGAGGGGACAGGGACCGGGGAGCTGTTTTTT. The full variable domain, in which reference TRBV7-7 and TRBJ2-2 provide the parts outside the CDR3, is GAGVSQSPRYKVTKRGQDVTLRCDPISSHATLYWYQQALGQGPEFLTYFNYEAQPDKSGLPSDRFSAERPEGSISTLTIQRTEQRDSAMYRCASSEGTGTGELFFGEGSRLTVL.

This sequence joins TRBV2 and TRBJ2-3; TRBD2 might be the D (5 bases). The CDR3 contains 15 residues. Germline CDR1 and CDR2: SNHLY and FYNNEI. The ends were cut back, 4 bases at V and 2 bases at J, with 13 bases in the middle. CDR3 bases: TGTGCCAGCAGTGGGGGTAGCGACCCCACAGATACGCAGTATTTT. This encodes CASSGGSDPTDTQYF.

This chain uses TRBV15 with TRBJ1-2, with TRBD1 matching 7 bases. CDR1 is LNHNV, CDR2 YYDKDF, per germline (reference sequence). This CDR3 spans 12 amino acids. V lost 8 bases, J lost 7 bases, and 7 bases stayed unmatched. In DNA form, the CDR3 reads TGTGCCACCCGCGGGACAGCGCGTGGCTACACCTTC. It encodes CATRGTARGYTF.

The V gene is TRBV28, the J gene TRBJ2-2; the D is unclear. This CDR3 has 14 residues. Deletions cut 1 base from V and 0 bases from J, with 3 bases between. Germline V lookup: CDR1 MDHEN, CDR2 SYDVKM. The DNA of the CDR3 is TGTGCCAGCAGTTTATTTGCGAACACCGGGGAGCTGTTTTTT. It translates to CASSLFANTGELFF.

The J gene is TRBJ2-6, the V gene TRBV13; D gene ambiguous. The V and J ends lost 2 bases and 1 base respectively, with 3 bases between them. The germline CDR1 and CDR2 sequences are PRHDT and FYEKMQ (reference sequence). The CDR3 contains 14 residues. Here the CDR3 reads CASSLWSGANVLTF. In DNA form, the CDR3 reads TGTGCCAGCAGCTTATGGTCTGGGGCCAACGTCCTGACTTTC.

As for this clone: The junction does not match germline at one end; this may be a read error. The gene calls are TRBV19 and TRBJ2-1; D is uncertain. The CDR3 extends over 13 amino acids. Per the germline V gene, CDR1 is LNHDA and CDR2 is SQIVND (reference sequence). The CDR3 reads CASSIRLYIEQFF. In nucleotides, the CDR3 is TGTGCCAGTAGTATTCGGCTGTACATTGAGCAGTTCTTC. Supplemented by reference TRBV19 and TRBJ2-1, the full variable domain reads DGGITQSPKYLFRKEGQNVTLSCEQNLNHDAMYWYRQDPGQGLRLIYYSQIVNDFQKGDIAEGYSVSREKKESFPLTVTSAQKNPTAFYLCASSIRLYIEQFFGPGTRLTVL.

The rearrangement uses TRBV30 and TRBJ1-6, with D tentatively TRBD1 (6 bases). This CDR3 is 15 amino acids long. Trimming shortened V by 3 bases and J by 5 bases, and 14 bases separated the two germline ends. Germline V CDR1 and CDR2: GTSNPN, SVGIG (reference sequence). The CDR3, as DNA: TGTGCCTGGAGATCAGGGGACACCAATAATTCACCCCTCCACTTT. It is translated as CAWRSGDTNNSPLHF. Full variable domain (rest looked up from reference TRBV30 and TRBJ1-6): SQTIHQWPATLVQPVGSPLSLECTVEGTSNPNLYWYRQAAGRGLQLLFYSVGIGQISSEVPQNLSASRPQDRQFILSSKKLLLSDSGFYLCAWRSGDTNNSPLHFGNGTRLTVT.

This rearrangement joins TRBV13 to TRBJ1-2; D ambiguous. Germline CDR1 is PRHDT and CDR2 is FYEKMQ (reference sequence). V shed 5 bases and J shed 8 bases, with 24 bases lying between them. This CDR3 comprises 16 residues. The CDR3 DNA follows: TGTGCCAGCAGCATAGACGGCTACCTAGACTCGCGCGGCTACACCTTC. Its translation is CASSIDGYLDSRGYTF.

CDR3 region: CASSLRGGSGRMDTIYF. The CDR3 DNA follows: TGTGCCAGCAGCTTAAGGGGGGGGTCGGGGAGGATGGACACCATATATTTT. V gene TRBV11-2 combines with J gene TRBJ1-3, with a weak D call TRBD1 (6 bases). Deletions cut 2 bases from V and 8 bases from J, with 22 bases between. The CDR3 covers 17 residues. CDR1 is SGHAT, CDR2 FQNNGV, per germline.

The chain is built from TRBV5-8 and TRBJ1-2; tentative D call: TRBD1 (5 bases). V was clipped by 3 bases and J by 0 bases, with 12 bases between them. Germline values: CDR1 SGHTS, CDR2 YDEGEE. This CDR3 has 15 residues. The CDR3 region has the DNA TGTGCCAGCAGCTGGGCCGGGACGGCTAACTATGGCTACACCTTC. Its protein is CASSWAGTANYGYTF.

This clone occurred a few times. This chain uses TRBV19 with TRBJ1-6, with TRBD1 matching over 8 bases. CDR1 is LNHDA, CDR2 SQIVND, per germline (reference sequence). This CDR3 has 14 residues. Trimming cost V 5 bases and J 7 bases; bases outside gene matches: 4. DNA of the CDR3: TGTGCCAGTAGTCGACGACAGGGGAATTCACCCCTCCACTTT. Its translation: CASSRRQGNSPLHF.

This clone was recorded only once. The chain is built from TRBV6-5 and TRBJ1-2, with D uncertain. The V end lost 2 bases, the J end lost 8 bases, and 18 bases lay between the germline ends. Per the germline V gene, CDR1 is MNHEY and CDR2 is SVGAGI. The CDR3 contains 15 residues. The CDR3 DNA sequence: TGTGCCAGCAGTTACGGGGTGGGTCTTGGATCAGGCTACACCTTC. Its translation: CASSYGVGLGSGYTF.

V and J are TRBV9 and TRBJ2-5, with TRBD1 matching 7 bases. J gave up 2 bases and V 0 bases, and 4 bases lay outside the gene matches. This CDR3 is built from 15 residues. The V gene's germline CDR1 is SGDLS and CDR2 YYNGEE. The CDR3 reads CASSVGFRGQETQYF. DNA of the CDR3: TGTGCCAGCAGCGTAGGTTTCAGGGGGCAAGAGACCCAGTACTTC.

The chain joins TRBV15 to TRBJ1-6; maybe TRBD1 (5 bases). Trimming pared 8 bases from V and 7 bases from J, leaving 12 bases between. The CDR3 loop spans 13 amino acids. Germline CDR1 reads LNHNV; CDR2 reads YYDKDF (reference sequence). This CDR3 is CATSGGGNSPLHF. Written as DNA, the CDR3 is TGTGCCACCTCCGGGGGGGGAAATTCACCCCTCCACTTT.

This clone came up once. The V gene is TRBV18, the J gene TRBJ1-2; D call uncertain. The CDR3 extends over 15 amino acids. Germline V CDR1 and CDR2: KGHSH, LQKENI. Trimming removed 0 bases from V and 3 bases from J, with 11 bases in between. The CDR3 sequence is CASSPPEWRDYGYTF. The CDR3 DNA is TGTGCCAGCTCACCACCGGAATGGAGGGACTATGGCTACACCTTC.

The CDR3 loop is CAISEQTDYGYTF. The CDR3 DNA reads as TGTGCCATCAGTGAGCAAACAGACTATGGCTACACCTTC. The chain uses TRBV10-3 and TRBJ1-2, with no clear D. CDR3 length equals 13 residues. CDR1 is ENHRY and CDR2 is SYGVKD in the germline V gene. V lost 2 bases to trimming and J lost 3 bases, with 7 bases between them.

The CDR3 DNA reads as TGTGCCAGCAGCTTGGTAATAGGGGAGACCCAGTACTTC. Amino acids: CASSLVIGETQYF. This sequence joins TRBV5-6 and TRBJ2-5; unclear D gene. The germline gives CDR1 SGHDT, CDR2 YYEEEE. The V gene lost 0 bases and the J gene lost 5 bases, with 8 bases spanning the gap. This CDR3 region has 13 residues.

This chain links TRBV28 with TRBJ2-7; D is perhaps TRBD1 or TRBD2 (5 bases each). Trimming took 4 bases from V and 1 from J, leaving 11 bases between them. Germline CDR1 is MDHEN and CDR2 is SYDVKM. This CDR3 is 14 amino acids long. CDR3 bases: TGTGCCAGCAGTTCGGGGACCGGATCCTACGAGCAGTACTTC. Translating it yields CASSSGTGSYEQYF.

CDR3 sequence reads: CASSPLGGGRELNEQFF. CDR3 coding DNA: TGTGCCAGCAGCCCCCTCGGGGGCGGGAGAGAACTCAATGAGCAGTTCTTC. The chain recombines TRBV7-3 with TRBJ2-1; a weak D match, TRBD2 (7 bases). Trimming took 5 bases from V and 6 from J, leaving 23 bases between them. The CDR3 is 17 amino acids. Germline assignment: CDR1 SGHTA and CDR2 FQGTGA.

The chain recombines TRBV10-3 with TRBJ1-1; TRBD1 is a possible D gene (5 bases). Deletions cut 8 bases from V and 11 bases from J, with 21 bases between. The germline V gene encodes CDR1 ENHRY and CDR2 SYGVKD. The CDR3 is made up of 13 amino acids. CDR3 DNA sequence: TGTGCCATCGGAGGGGTAGCGGCTCCCGATGCTTTCTTT. This gives the protein CAIGGVAAPDAFF.